A single sample gave rise to the 11 T cell receptor beta chains below, sequenced in a study of shared clonotypes between healthy human individuals. Only in-frame clones appear in the TCRdb table, and some are missing; sequencing was by immunoSEQ multiplex PCR. The sample holds more than 2 million clones, approximately 96% seen once. Material for sequencing was naive CD4+ T cells sorted from blood. Indicated subset: CD45RA+ positively selected. These receptor sequences come from a man aged 18-30 years in good health.

The V gene is TRBV18, the J gene TRBJ2-7; D may match TRBD1 or TRBD2 (5 bases each). Trimming removed 3 bases from V and 0 bases from J, with 18 bases in between. Germline V gene lookup returns CDR1 KGHSH and CDR2 LQKENI. The CDR3 is 17 amino acids. As DNA, the CDR3 is TGTGCCAGCTCACCCACTCGGAAAGGGGAGCTCTCCTACGAGCAGTACTTC. It specifies CASSPTRKGELSYEQYF.

Remarks on this clone: In the same sample, other DNA sequences code for this CDR3. This chain uses TRBV10-1 with TRBJ2-3; unclear D gene. With 2 bases removed from V and 0 bases from J, the gap between germline ends came to 6 bases. From germline, CDR1 is WNHNN and CDR2 SYGVQD (reference sequence). The CDR3 runs to 14 residues. The CDR3 DNA sequence: TGCGCCAGCAGTGAGGGTGGGAGCACAGATACGCAGTATTTT. Its translation: CASSEGGSTDTQYF.

The chain is built from TRBV29-1 and TRBJ2-7, with D tentatively TRBD2 (6 bases). The CDR3 covers 15 residues. The germline V and J ends were trimmed by 4 bases and 1 base, with 17 bases remaining between them. Germline CDR1 is SQVTM and CDR2 is ANQGSEA. DNA of the CDR3: TGCAGCGTTGGTGGTGGGAGGATATCTTCCTACGAGCAGTACTTC. This sequence encodes CSVGGGRISSYEQYF.

The V call is TRBV11-2, the J call TRBJ2-1, with D possibly being TRBD1 (6 bases). Germline V gene lookup returns CDR1 SGHAT and CDR2 FQNNGV. V lost 4 bases and J lost 0, with 16 bases in between. CDR3 length: 17 residues. The CDR3 sequence: CASSSRRGLSSYNEQFF. CDR3 bases: TGTGCCAGCAGCTCTCGTAGGGGGTTGAGCTCCTACAATGAGCAGTTCTTC.

The chain has TRBV7-9 and TRBJ2-3; D is uncertain. The germline V gene has CDR1 SEHNR and CDR2 FQNEAQ (reference sequence). This CDR3 comprises 14 residues. Trimming stripped 1 base from V and 5 bases from J, with 10 bases between. CDR3 region: CASSLVYSVDTQYF. Here the CDR3 DNA reads TGTGCCAGCAGCTTAGTCTACAGTGTAGATACGCAGTATTTT. Together with reference TRBV7-9 and TRBJ2-3, the CDR3 gives the full variable domain: DTGVSQNPRHKITKRGQNVTFRCDPISEHNRLYWYRQTLGQGPEFLTYFQNEAQLEKSRLLSDRFSAERPKGSFSTLEIQRTEQGDSAMYLCASSLVYSVDTQYFGPGTRLTVL.

The V call is TRBV5-1, the J call TRBJ2-1, with D possibly matching TRBD1 (5 bases). V lost 0 bases and J 15 bases, leaving 16 bases between the germline ends. CDR3 length: 13 amino acids. Per germline, CDR1 SGHRS and CDR2 YFSETQ. This chain's CDR3 is CASSLEIGARGFF. The CDR3 coding sequence is TGCGCCAGCAGCTTGGAGATTGGGGCCCGCGGGTTCTTC.

The V call is TRBV5-1, the J call TRBJ2-5, with TRBD2 identical over 14 bases. This CDR3 spans 14 amino acids. CDR1 is SGHRS, CDR2 YFSETQ, per germline. V trimming: 4 bases; J trimming: 4 bases; junction bases outside the gene matches: 0. CDR3 DNA sequence: TGCGCCAGCAGCGGGACTAGCGGGAGAGAGACCCAGTACTTC. This encodes CASSGTSGRETQYF.

About this clone itself: Other DNA sequences in this specimen translate into the identical CDR3. V usage is TRBV7-2 and J usage is TRBJ2-2; D unclear. The V end was cut by 2 bases, the J end by 5 bases, with 3 bases between. CDR1 is SGHTA and CDR2 is FQGNSA in the germline V gene. CDR3 length: 12 amino acids. The CDR3 DNA follows: TGTGCCAGCAGCTTACATACCGGGGAGCTGTTTTTT. Translation: CASSLHTGELFF. The full variable domain, in which reference TRBV7-2 and TRBJ2-2 provide the parts outside the CDR3, is GAGVSQSPSNKVTEKGKDVELRCDPISGHTALYWYRQSLGQGLEFLIYFQGNSAPDKSGLPSDRFSAERTGGSVSTLTIQRTQQEDSAVYLCASSLHTGELFFGEGSRLTVL.

The chain combines TRBV7-9 with TRBJ2-3, with D possibly matching TRBD2 (5 bases). The CDR3 spans 15 residues. Germline-derived CDR1 and CDR2 are SEHNR and FQNEAQ (reference sequence). The V and J ends lost 4 bases and 6 bases respectively, with 17 bases between them. The CDR3 here is CASSSRAPGGDTQYF. CDR3 sequence (DNA): TGTGCCAGCAGCTCCCGGGCCCCAGGAGGCGATACGCAGTATTTT.

The rearrangement joins TRBV4-1 to TRBJ1-3; D is uncertain. The V end was cut by 1 base, the J end by 6 bases, with 7 bases between. In germline, CDR1 is MGHRA, CDR2 YSYEKL. The CDR3 spans 13 residues. Written as DNA, the CDR3 is TGCGCCAGCAGCCAAGTCTATCCAAACACCATATATTTT. This encodes CASSQVYPNTIYF.

V and J are TRBV2 and TRBJ1-5; no definite D call. This CDR3 region has 14 residues. CDR1 SNHLY and CDR2 FYNNEI come from the germline V gene. V shed 0 bases and J shed 3 bases, with 6 bases lying between them. CDR3 protein: CASSEAINNQPQHF. CDR3 nucleotide sequence: TGTGCCAGCAGTGAAGCCATAAACAATCAGCCCCAGCATTTT.